This T cell receptor beta chain was retrieved from a study of blood T cell repertoires in COVID-19. Study-wide context: Sites in the United States, Italy and Spain provided acute and convalescent COVID-19 samples.

Only a few counts were recorded for this clone. Seattle participants joined during active infection and were tracked over time. The CDR3 is 13 amino acids. Trimming took 4 bases from V and 0 from J, leaving 7 bases between them. Looked up from germline, CDR1 is SGHRS and CDR2 is YFSETQ. Profiled with immunoSEQ multiplex PCR; TCRdb holds only in-frame clones, not every one. The table has 540,000 or so clones, 70% to 90% seen once; the top ten hold about 8.2%. This chain joins TRBV5-1 and TRBJ1-1, with D unresolved. This TCR came from a woman aged 50 to 60 with COVID-19, enrolled during active disease. Sequenced sample: peripheral blood. In nucleotides, the CDR3 is TGCGCCAGCAGCCGCAGAATGAACACTGAAGCTTTCTTT. It codes for CASSRRMNTEAFF. The full variable domain, in which reference TRBV5-1 and TRBJ1-1 provide the parts outside the CDR3, is KAGVTQTPRYLIKTRGQQVTLSCSPISGHRSVSWYQQTPGQGLQFLFEYFSETQRNKGNFPGRFSGRQFSNSRSEMNVSTLELGDSALYLCASSRRMNTEAFFGQGTRLTVV.